This T cell receptor (beta chain) emerged from a study of identical twins. Study findings and constraints: Models, which agreed with sharing between unrelated individuals, nonetheless underestimated the out-of-frame TCR alpha sharing seen in monozygotic twins. Twin pairs had excess sharing that was weaker in beta out-of-frame sequences. Out-of-frame alpha sequences shared by twins showed excess low generation probability.

As regards this clonotype: Its antigen is currently unknown.

A universal primer site was added by template switching, and unique molecular identifiers were carried by the cDNA. MiXCR was run by TCRdb on the 5' RACE reads, yielding one entry per CDR3 protein. This sample yields about 690,000 distinct CDR3 sequences, of which approximately 6% are seen a single time; around 1.7% belongs to the top ten. The CDR3 runs 15 residues. Germline V gene lookup returns CDR1 SNHLY and CDR2 FYNNEI. The V gene lost 1 base and the J gene lost 4 bases, with 10 bases spanning the gap. Sequences were obtained from naive T cells sorted from blood. This TCR derives from a man younger than 35 in good health. The chain has TRBV2 and TRBJ1-4, with D tentatively TRBD1 (6 bases). CDR3 coding DNA: TGTGCCAGCAGTGAAGAGGGGGTCCTTAATGAAAAACTGTTTTTT. This codes for CASSEEGVLNEKLFF.